These 2 T cell receptor beta chains came from one sample sequenced in a study of blood T cell repertoires in COVID-19. TCRdb keeps only in-frame clones here, not all; method: immunoSEQ multiplex PCR. The sample comprises 150,000 to 200,000 clones, 84% of which are singletons, and roughly a fifth rests with the top ten. The sequencing input was peripheral blood. These receptors were taken from a woman older than 75 with acute or convalescent COVID-19.

The chain is built from TRBV5-1 and TRBJ2-1; 9 bases line up with TRBD2. V shed 2 bases, J shed 2 bases, and the junction held 5 bases outside the gene matches. The CDR3 is 16 residues long. The germline V gene encodes CDR1 SGHRS and CDR2 YFSETQ. The CDR3 loop is CASSFGAGGPYNEQFF. The CDR3 DNA is TGCGCCAGCAGCTTCGGGGCGGGGGGGCCCTACAATGAGCAGTTCTTC.

CDR3 loop: CASSIDAGAAAFF. The CDR3 DNA sequence: TGTGCCAGTAGTATAGATGCAGGGGCGGCAGCTTTCTTT. V and J are TRBV19 and TRBJ1-1; TRBD1 might be the D (6 bases). V was trimmed by 0 bases and J by 10 bases, leaving 12 bases between them. Germline CDR1 and CDR2: LNHDA and SQIVND (reference sequence). This CDR3 region has 13 residues.